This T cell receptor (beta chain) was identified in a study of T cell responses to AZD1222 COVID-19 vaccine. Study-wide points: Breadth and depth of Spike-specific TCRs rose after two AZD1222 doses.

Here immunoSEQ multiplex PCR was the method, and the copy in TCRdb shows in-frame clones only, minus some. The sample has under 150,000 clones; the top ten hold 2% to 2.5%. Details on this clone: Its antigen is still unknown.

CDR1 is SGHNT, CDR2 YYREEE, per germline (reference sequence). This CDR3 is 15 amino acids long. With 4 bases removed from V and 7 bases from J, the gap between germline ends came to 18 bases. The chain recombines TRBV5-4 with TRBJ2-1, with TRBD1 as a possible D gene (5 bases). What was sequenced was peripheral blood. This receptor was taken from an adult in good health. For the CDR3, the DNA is TGTGCCAGCAGCCCCGGACATCCTTTTTTAAATGAGCAGTTCTTC. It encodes CASSPGHPFLNEQFF. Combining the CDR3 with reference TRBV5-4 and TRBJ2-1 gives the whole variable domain ETGVTQSPTHLIKTRGQQVTLRCSSQSGHNTVSWYQQALGQGPQFIFQYYREEENGRGNFPPRFSGLQFPNYSSELNVNALELDDSALYLCASSPGHPFLNEQFFGPGTRLTVL.